This T cell receptor beta chain was captured in a study of T cell repertoires in cytomegalovirus infection. The wider study: CMV infection together with matching HLA type was indicated by public TCR beta signatures.

Points from the study as a whole: The ex vivo response was dominated by HLA-C-restricted CMV-specific TCR beta clonotypes. Carriers of CMV plus the relevant HLA were identified by cumulative public TCR beta family frequency.

This CDR3 region has 14 residues. Germline V CDR1 and CDR2: WSHSY, SAAADI. Unmatched junction bases numbered 8, after V lost 8 bases and J lost 4 bases. TCRdb ran MiXCR on the reads and lists one entry per CDR3 protein. The top ten clones hold 8.5% to 10% of a sample with around 350,000 distinct CDR3 sequences, around a sixth of them seen once. Regarding this clonotype: What it binds is not known.

This sequence was found in a human donor in good health (CMV status not recorded). Some clones in this sample may be carry-over from other donors' samples. Sequencing used PBMCs. The chain links TRBV10-2 to TRBJ2-3, with TRBD1 matching 8 bases. CDR3 loop: CASLRDRSSDTQYF. The CDR3, as DNA: TGCGCCAGCCTCCGGGACAGGTCCTCAGATACGCAGTATTTT.